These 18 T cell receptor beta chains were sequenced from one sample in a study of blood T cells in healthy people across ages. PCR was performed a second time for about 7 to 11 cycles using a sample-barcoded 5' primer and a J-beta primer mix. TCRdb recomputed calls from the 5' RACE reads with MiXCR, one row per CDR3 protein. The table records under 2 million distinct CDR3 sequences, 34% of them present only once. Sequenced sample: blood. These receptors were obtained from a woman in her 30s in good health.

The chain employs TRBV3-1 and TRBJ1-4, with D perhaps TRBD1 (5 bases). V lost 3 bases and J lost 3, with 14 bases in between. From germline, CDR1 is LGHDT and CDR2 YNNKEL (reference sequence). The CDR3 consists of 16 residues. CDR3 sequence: CASSQRGSAANEKLFF. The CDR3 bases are TGTGCCAGCAGCCAGCGGGGGAGCGCGGCTAATGAAAAACTGTTTTTT.

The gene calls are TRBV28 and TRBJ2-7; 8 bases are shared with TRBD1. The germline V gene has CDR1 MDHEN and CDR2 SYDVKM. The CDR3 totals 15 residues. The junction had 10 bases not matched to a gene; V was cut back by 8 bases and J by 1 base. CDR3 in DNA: TGTGCCAGCGGCTCCGCCTGGACAGGGTCCTACGAGCAGTACTTC. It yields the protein CASGSAWTGSYEQYF. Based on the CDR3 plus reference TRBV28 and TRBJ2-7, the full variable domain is DVKVTQSSRYLVKRTGEKVFLECVQDMDHENMFWYRQDPGLGLRLIYFSYDVKMKEKGDIPEGYSVSREKKERFSLILESASTNQTSMYLCASGSAWTGSYEQYFGPGTRLTVT.

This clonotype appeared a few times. This CDR3 reads CASSVDSGSLLGYTF. The CDR3 coding sequence is TGTGCCAGCAGCGTAGATTCAGGATCCTTGCTTGGCTACACCTTC. The chain combines TRBV9 with TRBJ1-2, with D unresolved. Germline V gene lookup returns CDR1 SGDLS and CDR2 YYNGEE. This CDR3 contains 15 residues. Trimming removed 0 bases at V and 7 bases at J, with 16 bases between.

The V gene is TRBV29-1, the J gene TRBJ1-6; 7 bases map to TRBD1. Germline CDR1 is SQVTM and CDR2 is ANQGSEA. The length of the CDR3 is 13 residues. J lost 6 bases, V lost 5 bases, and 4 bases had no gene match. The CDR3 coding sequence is TGCAGCGTTCGCAGGGGGAGTAATTCACCCCTCCACTTT. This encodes CSVRRGSNSPLHF.

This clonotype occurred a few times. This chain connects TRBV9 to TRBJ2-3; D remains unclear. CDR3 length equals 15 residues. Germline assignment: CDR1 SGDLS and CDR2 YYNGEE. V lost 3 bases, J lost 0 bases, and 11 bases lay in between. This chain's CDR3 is CASSAASLSTDTQYF. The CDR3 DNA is TGTGCCAGCAGCGCGGCTTCGCTAAGCACAGATACGCAGTATTTT.

CDR3 protein: CASSPIRPGTYNEQFF. CDR3 in DNA: TGTGCCAGCAGCCCCATCCGGCCCGGGACCTACAATGAGCAGTTCTTC. The chain uses TRBV6-2 or TRBV6-3 and TRBJ2-1; D may be TRBD2 (5 bases). V was shortened by 6 bases and J by 2 bases, with 17 bases between the two germline ends. The V gene's germline CDR1 is MNHEY and CDR2 SVGEGT. This CDR3 spans 16 amino acids.

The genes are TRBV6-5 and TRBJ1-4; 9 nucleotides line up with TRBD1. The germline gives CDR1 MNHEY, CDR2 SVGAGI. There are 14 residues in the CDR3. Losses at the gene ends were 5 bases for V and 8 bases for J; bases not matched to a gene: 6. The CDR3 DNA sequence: TGTGCCAGCAGTCGTGGGACAGGGAAGGAAAAACTGTTTTTT. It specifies CASSRGTGKEKLFF.

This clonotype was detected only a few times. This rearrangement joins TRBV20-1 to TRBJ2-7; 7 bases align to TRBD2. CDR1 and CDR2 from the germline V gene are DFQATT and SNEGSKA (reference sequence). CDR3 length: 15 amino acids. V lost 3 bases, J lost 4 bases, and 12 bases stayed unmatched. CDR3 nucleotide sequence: TGCAGTGCTAGGGATACCGGGACTACCCCATACGAGCAGTACTTC. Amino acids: CSARDTGTTPYEQYF.

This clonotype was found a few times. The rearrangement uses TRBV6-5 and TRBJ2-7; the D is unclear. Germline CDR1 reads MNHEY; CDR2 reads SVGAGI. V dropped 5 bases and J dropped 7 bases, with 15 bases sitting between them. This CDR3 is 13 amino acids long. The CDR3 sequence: CASSGPTIREQYF. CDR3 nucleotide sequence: TGTGCCAGCAGTGGACCTACAATACGAGAGCAGTACTTC.

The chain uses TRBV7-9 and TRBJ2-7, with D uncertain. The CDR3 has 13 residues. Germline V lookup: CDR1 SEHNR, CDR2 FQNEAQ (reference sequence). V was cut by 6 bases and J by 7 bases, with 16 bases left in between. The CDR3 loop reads CASSLALLEEQYF. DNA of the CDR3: TGTGCCAGCAGTCTGGCCCTCTTGGAAGAGCAGTACTTC.

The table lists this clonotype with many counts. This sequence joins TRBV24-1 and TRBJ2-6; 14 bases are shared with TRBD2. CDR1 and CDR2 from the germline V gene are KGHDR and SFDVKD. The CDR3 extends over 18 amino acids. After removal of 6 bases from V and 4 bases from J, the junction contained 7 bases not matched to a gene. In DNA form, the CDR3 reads TGTGCCACCAGTCGGGGGACTAGCGGGAGTTCCGGGGCCAACGTCCTGACTTTC. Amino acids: CATSRGTSGSSGANVLTF.

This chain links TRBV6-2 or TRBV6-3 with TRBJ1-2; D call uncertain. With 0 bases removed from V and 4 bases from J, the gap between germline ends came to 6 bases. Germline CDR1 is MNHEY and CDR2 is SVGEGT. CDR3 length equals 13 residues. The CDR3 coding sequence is TGTGCCAGCAGTTACTCTTTGAGCTATGGCTACACCTTC. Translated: CASSYSLSYGYTF.

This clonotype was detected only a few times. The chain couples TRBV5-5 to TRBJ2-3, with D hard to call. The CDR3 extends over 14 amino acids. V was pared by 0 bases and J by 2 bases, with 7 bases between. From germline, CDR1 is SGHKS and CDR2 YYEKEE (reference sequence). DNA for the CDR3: TGTGCCAGCAGCTTGGGGGTCCCCACAGATACGCAGTATTTT. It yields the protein CASSLGVPTDTQYF.

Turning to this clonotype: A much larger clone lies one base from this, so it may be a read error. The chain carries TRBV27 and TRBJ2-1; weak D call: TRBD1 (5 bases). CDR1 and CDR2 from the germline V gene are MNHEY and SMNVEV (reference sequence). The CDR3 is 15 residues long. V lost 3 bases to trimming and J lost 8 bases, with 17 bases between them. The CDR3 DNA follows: TGTGCCAGCAGTTTGCTGGGGCCGAGTGGCGATGAGCAGTTCTTC. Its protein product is CASSLLGPSGDEQFF.

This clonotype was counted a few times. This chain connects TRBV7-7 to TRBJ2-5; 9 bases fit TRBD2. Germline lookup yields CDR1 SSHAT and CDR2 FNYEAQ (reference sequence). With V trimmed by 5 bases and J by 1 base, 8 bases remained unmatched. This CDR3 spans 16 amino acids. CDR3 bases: TGTGCCAGCAGCCTCCTCAGTAGCGGGGGCCAAGAGACCCAGTACTTC. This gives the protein CASSLLSSGGQETQYF.

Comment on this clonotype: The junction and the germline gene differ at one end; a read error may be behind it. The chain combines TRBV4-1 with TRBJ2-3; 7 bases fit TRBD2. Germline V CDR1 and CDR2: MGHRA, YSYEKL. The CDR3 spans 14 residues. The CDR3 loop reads CASRQAGRTDTQYF. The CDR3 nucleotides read TGCGCCAGCAGGCAAGCGGGGCGGACAGATACGCAGTATTTT.

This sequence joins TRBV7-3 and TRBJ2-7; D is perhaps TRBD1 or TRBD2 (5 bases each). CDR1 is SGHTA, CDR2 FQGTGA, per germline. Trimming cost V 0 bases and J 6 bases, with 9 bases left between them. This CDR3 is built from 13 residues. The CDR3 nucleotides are TGTGCCAGCAGCTTAACTGGGGACCCCGAGCAGTACTTC. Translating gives CASSLTGDPEQYF.

CDR3 in amino acids: CSPTLRTTSYNEQFF. CDR3 nucleotide sequence: TGCAGCCCTACACTCCGGACGACCTCCTACAATGAGCAGTTCTTC. The genes are TRBV29-1 and TRBJ2-1; D ambiguous. Trimming left V 8 bases short and J 0 bases short, with 17 bases between. This CDR3 is built from 15 residues. Germline CDR1 reads SQVTM; CDR2 reads ANQGSEA.